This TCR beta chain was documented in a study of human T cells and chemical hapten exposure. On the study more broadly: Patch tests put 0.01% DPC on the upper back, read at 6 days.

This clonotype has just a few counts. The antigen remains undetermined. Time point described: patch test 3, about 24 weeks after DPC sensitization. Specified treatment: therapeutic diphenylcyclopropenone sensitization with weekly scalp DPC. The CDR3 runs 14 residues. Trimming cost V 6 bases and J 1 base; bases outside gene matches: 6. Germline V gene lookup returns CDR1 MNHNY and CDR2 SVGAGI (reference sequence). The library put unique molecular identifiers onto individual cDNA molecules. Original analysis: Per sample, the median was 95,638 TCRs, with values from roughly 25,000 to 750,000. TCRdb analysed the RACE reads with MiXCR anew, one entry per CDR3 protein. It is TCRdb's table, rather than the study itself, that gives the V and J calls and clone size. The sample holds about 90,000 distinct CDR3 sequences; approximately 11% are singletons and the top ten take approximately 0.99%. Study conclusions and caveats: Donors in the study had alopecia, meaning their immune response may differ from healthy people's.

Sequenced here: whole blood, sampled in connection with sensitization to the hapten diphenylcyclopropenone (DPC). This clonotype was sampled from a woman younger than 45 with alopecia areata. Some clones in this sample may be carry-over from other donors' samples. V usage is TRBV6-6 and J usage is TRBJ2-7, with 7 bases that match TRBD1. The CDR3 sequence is CASRQGVGSYEQYF. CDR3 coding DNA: TGTGCCAGCAGGCAGGGGGTAGGATCCTACGAGCAGTACTTC.